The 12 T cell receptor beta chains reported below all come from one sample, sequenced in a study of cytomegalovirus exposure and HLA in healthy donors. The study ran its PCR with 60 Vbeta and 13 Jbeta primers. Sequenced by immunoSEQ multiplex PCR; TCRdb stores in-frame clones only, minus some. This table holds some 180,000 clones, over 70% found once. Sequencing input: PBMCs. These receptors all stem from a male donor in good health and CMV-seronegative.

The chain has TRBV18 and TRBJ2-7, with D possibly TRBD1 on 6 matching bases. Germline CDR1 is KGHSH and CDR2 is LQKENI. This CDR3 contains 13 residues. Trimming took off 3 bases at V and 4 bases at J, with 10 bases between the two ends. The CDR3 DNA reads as TGTGCCAGCTCACCGGACAGAGCATACGAGCAGTACTTC. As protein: CASSPDRAYEQYF.

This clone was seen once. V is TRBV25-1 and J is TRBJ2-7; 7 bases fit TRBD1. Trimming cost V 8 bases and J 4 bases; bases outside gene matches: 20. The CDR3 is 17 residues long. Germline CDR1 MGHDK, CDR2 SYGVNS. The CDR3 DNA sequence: TGTGCCAGCTCCTTAACCCCACAGGGGTCACAAAGGTACGAGCAGTACTTC. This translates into CASSLTPQGSQRYEQYF.

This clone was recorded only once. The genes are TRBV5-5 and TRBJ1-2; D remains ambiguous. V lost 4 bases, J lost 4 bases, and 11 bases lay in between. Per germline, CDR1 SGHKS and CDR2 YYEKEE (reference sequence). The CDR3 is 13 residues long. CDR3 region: CASSLTEPYGYTF. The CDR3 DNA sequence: TGTGCCAGCAGCCTCACGGAGCCCTATGGCTACACCTTC. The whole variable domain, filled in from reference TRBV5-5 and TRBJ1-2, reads DAGVTQSPTHLIKTRGQQVTLRCSPISGHKSVSWYQQVLGQGPQFIFQYYEKEERGRGNFPDRFSARQFPNYSSELNVNALLLGDSALYLCASSLTEPYGYTFGSGTRLTVV.

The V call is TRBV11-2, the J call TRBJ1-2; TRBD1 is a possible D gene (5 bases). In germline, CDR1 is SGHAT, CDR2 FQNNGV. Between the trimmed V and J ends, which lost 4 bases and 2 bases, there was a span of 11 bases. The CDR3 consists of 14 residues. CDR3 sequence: CASSSARGNYGYTF. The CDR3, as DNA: TGTGCCAGCAGCTCAGCTAGGGGCAACTATGGCTACACCTTC.

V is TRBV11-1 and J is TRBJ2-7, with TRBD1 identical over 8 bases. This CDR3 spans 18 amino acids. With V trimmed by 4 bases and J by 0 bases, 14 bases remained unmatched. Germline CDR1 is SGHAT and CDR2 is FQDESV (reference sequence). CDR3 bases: TGTGCCAGCAGCTCCCAACTGCTGGGACAGGTTATCTCCTACGAGCAGTACTTC. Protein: CASSSQLLGQVISYEQYF.

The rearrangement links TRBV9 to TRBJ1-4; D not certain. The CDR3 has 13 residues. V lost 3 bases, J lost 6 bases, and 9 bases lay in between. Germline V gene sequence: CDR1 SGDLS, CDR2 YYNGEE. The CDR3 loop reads CASSAQTHEKLFF. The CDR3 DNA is TGTGCCAGCAGCGCGCAGACACATGAAAAACTGTTTTTT. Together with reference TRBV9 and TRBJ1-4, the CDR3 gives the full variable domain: DSGVTQTPKHLITATGQRVTLRCSPRSGDLSVYWYQQSLDQGLQFLIQYYNGEERAKGNILERFSAQQFPDLHSELNLSSLELGDSALYFCASSAQTHEKLFFGSGTQLSVL.

The CDR3 DNA reads TGCGCCAGCAGTGGCAGGGGGGTCTATGGCTACACCTTC. Translated, it gives CASSGRGVYGYTF. The chain combines TRBV5-1 with TRBJ1-2, with 7 bases aligning to TRBD1. CDR1 and CDR2 (germline): SGHRS, YFSETQ. The CDR3 runs 13 residues. The junction had 5 bases not matched to a gene; V was cut back by 5 bases and J by 4 bases. The full variable domain, with the rest looked up from reference TRBV5-1 and TRBJ1-2, is KAGVTQTPRYLIKTRGQQVTLSCSPISGHRSVSWYQQTPGQGLQFLFEYFSETQRNKGNFPGRFSGRQFSNSRSEMNVSTLELGDSALYLCASSGRGVYGYTFGSGTRLTVV.

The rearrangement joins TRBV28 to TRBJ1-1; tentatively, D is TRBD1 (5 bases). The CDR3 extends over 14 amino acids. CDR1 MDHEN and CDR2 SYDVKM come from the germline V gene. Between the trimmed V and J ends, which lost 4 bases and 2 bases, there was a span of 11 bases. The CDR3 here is CASSYRGSNTEAFF. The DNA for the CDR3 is TGTGCCAGCAGTTACCGGGGGAGTAACACTGAAGCTTTCTTT.

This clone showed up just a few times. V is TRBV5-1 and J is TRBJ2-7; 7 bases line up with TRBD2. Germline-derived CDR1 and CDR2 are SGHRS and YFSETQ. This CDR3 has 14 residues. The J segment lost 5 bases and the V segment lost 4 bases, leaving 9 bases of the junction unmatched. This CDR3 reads CASSPWTGGNEQYF. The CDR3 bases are TGCGCCAGCAGCCCTTGGACGGGGGGTAACGAGCAGTACTTC.

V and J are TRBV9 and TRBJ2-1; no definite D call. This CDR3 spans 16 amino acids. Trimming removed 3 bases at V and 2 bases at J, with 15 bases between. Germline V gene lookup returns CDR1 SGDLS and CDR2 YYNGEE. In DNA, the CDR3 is TGTGCCAGCAGCGCCCCCTCAGCGCCGACCTACAATGAGCAGTTCTTC. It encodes CASSAPSAPTYNEQFF.

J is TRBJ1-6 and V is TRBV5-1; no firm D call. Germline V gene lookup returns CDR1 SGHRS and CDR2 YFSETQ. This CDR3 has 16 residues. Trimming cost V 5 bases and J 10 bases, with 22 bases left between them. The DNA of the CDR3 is TGCGCCAGCAGGTTGACGTTTGGGCTTCTGGCCTCACCCCTCCACTTT. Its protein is CASRLTFGLLASPLHF.

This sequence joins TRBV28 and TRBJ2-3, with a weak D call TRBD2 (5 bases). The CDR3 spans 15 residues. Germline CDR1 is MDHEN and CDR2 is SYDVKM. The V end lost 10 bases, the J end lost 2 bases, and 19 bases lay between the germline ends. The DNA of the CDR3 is TGTGCCACAGTTACGGGGAGCACACACACAGATACGCAGTATTTT. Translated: CATVTGSTHTDTQYF.